The sequence of this T cell receptor beta chain was determined in a study of metastatic and nonmetastatic thyroid tumors. As handled by the study authors: The study built a papillary thyroid cancer distant-metastasis classifier from CDR3 differences across clinicopathological groups. TCRdb re-analyzed the PCR reads through MiXCR. These V and J calls derive from TCRdb rather than the authors' analysis. The table shows around 26,000 clones, with approximately 22% occurring only once. Every patient underwent thyroid surgery untreated. The V segment lost 4 bases and the J segment 5 bases; nucleotides outside the gene matches: 6. The CDR3 totals 15 residues. Germline V lookup: CDR1 MNHGY, CDR2 SVAAGI.

The clonotype originates from a female donor with papillary thyroid cancer or a benign thyroid nodule (not recorded which). Some clones in this sample may be carry-over from other donors' samples. Input material: adjacent normal tissue. The V gene is TRBV6-9, the J gene TRBJ1-5; TRBD1 aligns across 9 bases. In DNA form, the CDR3 reads TGTGCCAGCAGTTCCGGGACAGGGCTTTATCAGCCCCAGCATTTT. Its protein is CASSSGTGLYQPQHF.